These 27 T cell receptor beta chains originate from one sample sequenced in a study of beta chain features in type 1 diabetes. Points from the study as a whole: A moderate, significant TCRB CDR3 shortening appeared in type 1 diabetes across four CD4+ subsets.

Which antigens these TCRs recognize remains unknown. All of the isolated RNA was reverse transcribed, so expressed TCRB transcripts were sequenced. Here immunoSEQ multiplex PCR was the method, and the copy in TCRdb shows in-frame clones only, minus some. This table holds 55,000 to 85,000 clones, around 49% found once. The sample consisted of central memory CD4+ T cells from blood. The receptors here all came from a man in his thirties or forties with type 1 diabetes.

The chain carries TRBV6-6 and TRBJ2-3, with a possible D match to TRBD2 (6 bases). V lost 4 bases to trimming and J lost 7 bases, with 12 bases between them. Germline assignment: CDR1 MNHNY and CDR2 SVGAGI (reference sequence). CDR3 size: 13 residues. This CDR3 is CASSSGTQHTQYF. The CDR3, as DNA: TGTGCCAGCAGTTCCGGGACTCAACATACGCAGTATTTT.

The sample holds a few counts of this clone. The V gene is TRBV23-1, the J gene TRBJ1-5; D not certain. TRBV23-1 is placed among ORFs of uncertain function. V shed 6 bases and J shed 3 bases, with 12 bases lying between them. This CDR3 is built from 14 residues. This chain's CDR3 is CASRIDKINQPQHF. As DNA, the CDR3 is TGCGCCAGCAGGATAGACAAAATCAATCAGCCCCAGCATTTT.

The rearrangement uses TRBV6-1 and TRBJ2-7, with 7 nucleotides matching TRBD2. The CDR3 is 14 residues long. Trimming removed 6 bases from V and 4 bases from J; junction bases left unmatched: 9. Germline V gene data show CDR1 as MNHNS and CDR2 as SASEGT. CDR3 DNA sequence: TGTGCCAGCAGGGACGGCGGGAGAGGATACGAGCAGTACTTC. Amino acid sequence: CASRDGGRGYEQYF.

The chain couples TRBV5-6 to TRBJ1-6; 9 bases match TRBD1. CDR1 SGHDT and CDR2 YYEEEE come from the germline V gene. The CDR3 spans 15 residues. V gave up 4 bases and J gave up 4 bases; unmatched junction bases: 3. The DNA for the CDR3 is TGTGCCAGCAGCGGCGGACAGGGGTATAATTCACCCCTCCACTTT. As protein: CASSGGQGYNSPLHF.

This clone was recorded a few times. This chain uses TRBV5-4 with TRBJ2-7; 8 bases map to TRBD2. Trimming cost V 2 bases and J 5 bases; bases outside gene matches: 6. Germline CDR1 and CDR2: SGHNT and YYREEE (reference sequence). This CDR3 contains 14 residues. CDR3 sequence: CASSFPGTRDEQYF. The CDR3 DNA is TGTGCCAGCAGCTTCCCCGGGACTAGGGACGAGCAGTACTTC.

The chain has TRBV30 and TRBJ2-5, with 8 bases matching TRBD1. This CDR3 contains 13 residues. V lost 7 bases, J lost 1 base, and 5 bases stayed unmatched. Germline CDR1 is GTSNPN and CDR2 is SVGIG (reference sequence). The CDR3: CASGTGGQETQYF. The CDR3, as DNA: TGTGCCTCGGGTACAGGGGGCCAAGAGACCCAGTACTTC.

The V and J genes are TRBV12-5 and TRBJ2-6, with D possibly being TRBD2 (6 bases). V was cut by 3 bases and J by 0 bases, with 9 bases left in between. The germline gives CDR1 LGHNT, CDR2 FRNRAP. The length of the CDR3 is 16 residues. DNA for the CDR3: TGTGCTAGTGGTTTTAGTAGCGGCTCTGGGGCCAACGTCCTGACTTTC. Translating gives CASGFSSGSGANVLTF.

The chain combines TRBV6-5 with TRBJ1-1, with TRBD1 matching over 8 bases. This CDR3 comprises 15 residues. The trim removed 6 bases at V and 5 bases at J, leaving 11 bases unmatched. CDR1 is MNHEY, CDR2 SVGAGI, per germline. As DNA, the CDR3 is TGTGCCAGCAGGGCAGGGGGCATCTCTGGGACTGAAGCTTTCTTT. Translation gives CASRAGGISGTEAFF.

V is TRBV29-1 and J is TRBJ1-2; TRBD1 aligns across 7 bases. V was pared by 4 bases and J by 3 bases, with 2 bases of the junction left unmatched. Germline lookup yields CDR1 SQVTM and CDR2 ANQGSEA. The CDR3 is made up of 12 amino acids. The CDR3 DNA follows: TGCAGCGTTGCTCAGGGGGACTATGGCTACACCTTC. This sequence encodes CSVAQGDYGYTF.

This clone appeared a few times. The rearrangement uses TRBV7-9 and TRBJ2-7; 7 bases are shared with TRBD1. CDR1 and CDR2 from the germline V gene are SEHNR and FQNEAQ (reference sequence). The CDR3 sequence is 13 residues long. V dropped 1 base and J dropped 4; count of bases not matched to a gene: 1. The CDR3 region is CASSLGDRYEQYF. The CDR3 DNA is TGTGCCAGCAGCTTAGGGGACAGATACGAGCAGTACTTC.

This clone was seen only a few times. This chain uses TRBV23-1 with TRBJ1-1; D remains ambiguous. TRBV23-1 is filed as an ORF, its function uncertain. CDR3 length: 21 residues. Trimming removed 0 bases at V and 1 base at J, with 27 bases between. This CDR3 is CASSQSENPLPGPTKNTEAFF. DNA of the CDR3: TGCGCCAGCAGTCAATCAGAAAACCCTCTACCGGGTCCAACGAAGAACACTGAAGCTTTCTTT.

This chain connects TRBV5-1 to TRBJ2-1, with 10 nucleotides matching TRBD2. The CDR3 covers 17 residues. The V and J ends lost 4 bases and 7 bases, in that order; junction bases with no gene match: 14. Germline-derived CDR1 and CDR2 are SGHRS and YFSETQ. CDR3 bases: TGCGCCAGCAGCCGAGATTCACTAGCGGGGTCTAGGAATGAGCAGTTCTTC. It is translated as CASSRDSLAGSRNEQFF.

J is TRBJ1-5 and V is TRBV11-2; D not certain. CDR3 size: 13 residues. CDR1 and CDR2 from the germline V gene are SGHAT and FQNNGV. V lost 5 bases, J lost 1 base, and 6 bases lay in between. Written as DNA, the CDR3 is TGTGCCAGCAGCATCGGGAGCAATCAGCCCCAGCATTTT. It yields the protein CASSIGSNQPQHF.

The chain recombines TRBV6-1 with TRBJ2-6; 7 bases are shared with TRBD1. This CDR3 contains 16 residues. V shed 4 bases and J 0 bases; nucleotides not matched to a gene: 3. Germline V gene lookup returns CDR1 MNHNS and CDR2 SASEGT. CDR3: CASSANRGSGANVLTF. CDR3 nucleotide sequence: TGTGCCAGCAGTGCAAACAGGGGCTCTGGGGCCAACGTCCTGACTTTC.

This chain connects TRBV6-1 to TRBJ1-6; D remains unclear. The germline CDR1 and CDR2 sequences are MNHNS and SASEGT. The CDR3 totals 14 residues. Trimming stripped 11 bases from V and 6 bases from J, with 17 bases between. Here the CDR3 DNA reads TGTGCCGCCGCCCGCGGGGATTCTAATTCACCCCTCCACTTT. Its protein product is CAAARGDSNSPLHF.

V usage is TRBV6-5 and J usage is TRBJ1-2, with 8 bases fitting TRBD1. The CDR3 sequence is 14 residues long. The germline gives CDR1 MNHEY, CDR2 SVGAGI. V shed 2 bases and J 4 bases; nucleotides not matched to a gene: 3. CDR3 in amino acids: CASSYGQGLYGYTF. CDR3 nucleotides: TGTGCCAGCAGTTACGGACAGGGCCTCTATGGCTACACCTTC.

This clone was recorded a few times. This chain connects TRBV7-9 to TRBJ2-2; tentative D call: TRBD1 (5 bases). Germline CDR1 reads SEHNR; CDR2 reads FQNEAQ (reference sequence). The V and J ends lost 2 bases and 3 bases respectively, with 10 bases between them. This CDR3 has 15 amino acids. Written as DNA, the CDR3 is TGTGCCAGCAGCTTACCAGGGTTTTACACCGGGGAGCTGTTTTTT. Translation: CASSLPGFYTGELFF.

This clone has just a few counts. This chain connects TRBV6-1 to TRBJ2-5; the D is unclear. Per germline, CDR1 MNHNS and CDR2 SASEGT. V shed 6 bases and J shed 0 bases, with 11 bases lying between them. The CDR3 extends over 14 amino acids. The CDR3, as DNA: TGTGCCAGCAGCCTCACATCGTACCAAGAGACCCAGTACTTC. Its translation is CASSLTSYQETQYF.

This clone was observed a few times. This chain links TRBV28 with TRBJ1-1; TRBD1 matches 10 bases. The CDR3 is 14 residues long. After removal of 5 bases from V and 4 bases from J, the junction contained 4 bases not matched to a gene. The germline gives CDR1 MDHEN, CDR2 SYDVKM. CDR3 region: CASSTTGGVTEAFF. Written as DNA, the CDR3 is TGTGCCAGCAGTACGACAGGGGGCGTCACTGAAGCTTTCTTT.

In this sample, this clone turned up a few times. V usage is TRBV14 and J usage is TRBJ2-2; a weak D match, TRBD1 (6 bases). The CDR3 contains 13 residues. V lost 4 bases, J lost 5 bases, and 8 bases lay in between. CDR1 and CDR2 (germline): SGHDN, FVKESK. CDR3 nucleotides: TGTGCCAGCAGCCCTCAGGGGACCGGGGAGCTGTTTTTT. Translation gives CASSPQGTGELFF. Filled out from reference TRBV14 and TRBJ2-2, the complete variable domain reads EAGVTQFPSHSVIEKGQTVTLRCDPISGHDNLYWYRRVMGKEIKFLLHFVKESKQDESGMPNNRFLAERTGGTYSTLKVQPAELEDSGVYFCASSPQGTGELFFGEGSRLTVL.

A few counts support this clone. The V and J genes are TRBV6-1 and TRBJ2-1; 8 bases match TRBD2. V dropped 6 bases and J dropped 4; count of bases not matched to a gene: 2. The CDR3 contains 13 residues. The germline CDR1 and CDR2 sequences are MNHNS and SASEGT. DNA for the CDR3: TGTGCCAGCAGGATAGCGGGGTACAATGAGCAGTTCTTC. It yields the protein CASRIAGYNEQFF.

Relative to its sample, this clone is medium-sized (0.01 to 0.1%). The CDR3 loop is CASSPTNPSSYNEQFF. In nucleotides, the CDR3 is TGTGCCAGCAGCCCCACCAACCCGAGCTCCTACAATGAGCAGTTCTTC. The chain uses TRBV6-6 and TRBJ2-1; D remains unclear. Trimming removed 6 bases at V and 0 bases at J, with 15 bases between. The CDR3 sequence is 16 residues long. Per the germline V gene, CDR1 is MNHNY and CDR2 is SVGAGI (reference sequence).

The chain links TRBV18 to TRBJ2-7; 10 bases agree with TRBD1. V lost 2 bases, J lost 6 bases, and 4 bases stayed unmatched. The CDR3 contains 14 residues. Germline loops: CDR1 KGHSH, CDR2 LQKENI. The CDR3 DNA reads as TGTGCCAGCTCACCAACCGGGACAGGGGTCGAGCAGTACTTC. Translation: CASSPTGTGVEQYF.

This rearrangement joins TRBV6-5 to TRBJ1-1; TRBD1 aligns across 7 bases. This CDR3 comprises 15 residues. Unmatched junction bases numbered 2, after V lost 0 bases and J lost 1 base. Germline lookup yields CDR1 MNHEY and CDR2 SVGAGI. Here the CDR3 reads CASSYSQGWNTEAFF. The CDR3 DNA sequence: TGTGCCAGCAGTTACTCACAGGGGTGGAACACTGAAGCTTTCTTT.

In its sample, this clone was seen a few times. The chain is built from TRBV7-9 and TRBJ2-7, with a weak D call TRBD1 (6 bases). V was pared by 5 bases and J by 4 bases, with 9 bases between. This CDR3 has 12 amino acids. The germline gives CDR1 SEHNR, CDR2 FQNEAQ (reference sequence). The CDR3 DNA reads TGTGCCAGCAGCCAGACAGGATACGAGCAGTACTTC. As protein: CASSQTGYEQYF.

CDR3 loop: CASTQGGLYTIYF. Here the CDR3 DNA reads TGTGCCAGCACCCAAGGGGGATTGTACACCATATATTTT. The gene calls are TRBV28 and TRBJ1-3, with D possibly matching TRBD1 (6 bases). Per the germline V gene, CDR1 is MDHEN and CDR2 is SYDVKM. The CDR3 has 13 residues. With 7 bases removed from V and 8 bases from J, the gap between germline ends came to 15 bases.

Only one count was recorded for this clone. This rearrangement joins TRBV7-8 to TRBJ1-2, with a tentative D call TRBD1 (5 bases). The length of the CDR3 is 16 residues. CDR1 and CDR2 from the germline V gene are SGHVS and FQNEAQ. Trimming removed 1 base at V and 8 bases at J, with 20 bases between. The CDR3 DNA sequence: TGTGCCAGCAGCTTAGGCGAGGCGCGGGGCCCAAGGGGCTACACCTTC. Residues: CASSLGEARGPRGYTF. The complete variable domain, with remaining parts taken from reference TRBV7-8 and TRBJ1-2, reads GAGVSQSPRYKVAKRGQDVALRCDPISGHVSLFWYQQALGQGPEFLTYFQNEAQLDKSGLPSDRFFAERPEGSVSTLKIQRTQQEDSAVYLCASSLGEARGPRGYTFGSGTRLTVV.